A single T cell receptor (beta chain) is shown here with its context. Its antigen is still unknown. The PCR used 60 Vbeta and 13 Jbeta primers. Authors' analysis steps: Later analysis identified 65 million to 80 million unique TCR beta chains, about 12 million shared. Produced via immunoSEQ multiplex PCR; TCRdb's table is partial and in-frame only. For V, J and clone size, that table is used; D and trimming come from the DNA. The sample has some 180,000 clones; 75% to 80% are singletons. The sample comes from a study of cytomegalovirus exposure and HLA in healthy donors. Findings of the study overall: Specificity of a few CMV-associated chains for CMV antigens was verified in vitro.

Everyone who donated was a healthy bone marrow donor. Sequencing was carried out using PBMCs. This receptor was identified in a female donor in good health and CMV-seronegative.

The chain's CDR3 is CASRLVGVGYNEQFF. The CDR3 DNA follows: TGTGCCAGCCGGTTGGTAGGGGTGGGCTACAATGAGCAGTTCTTC. V gene TRBV6-5 combines with J gene TRBJ2-1, with D perhaps matching TRBD1 (5 bases). There are 15 residues in the CDR3. The V gene lost 8 bases and the J gene lost 3 bases, with 17 bases spanning the gap. Germline V gives CDR1 MNHEY, CDR2 SVGAGI.